These T cell receptor beta chains were read from a single sample in a study of Graves' ophthalmopathy and Graves' hyperthyroidism. TCRdb itself ran the multiplex PCR reads through MiXCR, one entry per CDR3 protein. The data contain about 480,000 distinct CDR3 sequences, approximately 15% of them singletons. The material sequenced was blood. Receptors were obtained from a woman in her twenties or thirties with Graves' ophthalmopathy. The CDR3 runs from the conserved cysteine through the conserved F or W. D genes are given only for firm matches. Size is stated for part of the rows, as once, few or many counts, or as a class when the clone is expanded.

V gene	J gene	CDR3 length	clone size	D gene	CDR3 protein	CDR3 DNA
TRBV28	TRBJ2-7	14	many	TRBD2	CASSSQAGTYEQYF	TGTGCCAGCAGTTCCCAAGCGGGAACCTACGAGCAGTACTTC
TRBV6-5	TRBJ2-2	13	few	NA	CASSFGYTGELFF	TGTGCCAGCAGTTTTGGCTACACCGGGGAGCTGTTTTTT
TRBV5-4	TRBJ2-5	15	many	TRBD1	CASSNGQGAGETQYF	TGTGCCAGCAGCAACGGACAGGGGGCCGGAGAGACCCAGTACTTC
TRBV29-1	TRBJ2-5	14	many	NA	CSVEIQGGLATQYF	TGCAGCGTTGAGATACAGGGTGGCTTAGCGACCCAGTACTTC
TRBV6-5	TRBJ2-7	13	many	NA	CASSYSELGEQYF	TGTGCCAGCAGTTACTCAGAATTAGGCGAGCAGTACTTC
TRBV9	TRBJ1-1	15	few	NA	CASSPPAGEFNEAFF	TGTGCCAGCAGCCCTCCCGCTGGGGAATTTAATGAAGCTTTCTTT
TRBV7-9	TRBJ1-1	14	NA	NA	CASSSDTTPYGAFF	TGTGCCAGCAGCTCAGATACGACACCCTATGGGGCTTTCTTT
TRBV15	TRBJ1-2	13	few	NA	CATSRGGSYGYTF	TGTGCCACCAGCAGAGGGGGGAGCTATGGCTACACCTTC
TRBV10-3	TRBJ2-6	17	many	TRBD1	CAISAGTGGTGANVLTF	TGTGCCATCAGTGCCGGGACAGGGGGCACTGGGGCCAACGTCCTGACTTTC
TRBV9	TRBJ1-2	14	many	NA	CASTPGQGTYGYTF	TGTGCCAGCACTCCAGGGCAGGGTACCTATGGCTACACCTTC
TRBV6-4	TRBJ2-2	16	many	TRBD2	CASSGGAGVGSGELFF	TGTGCCAGCAGTGGGGGAGCGGGAGTTGGTTCCGGGGAGCTGTTTTTT
TRBV18	TRBJ1-5	14	many	NA	CASSPVPINQPQHF	TGTGCCAGCTCACCAGTCCCAATCAATCAGCCCCAGCATTTT
TRBV18	TRBJ1-5	13	many	NA	CASSHKSNQPQHF	TGTGCCAGCTCACATAAAAGCAATCAGCCCCAGCATTTT
TRBV20-1	TRBJ2-7	15	many	NA	CSARDPRQSSYEQYF	TGCAGTGCTAGAGATCCGAGACAGAGCTCCTACGAGCAGTACTTC
TRBV7-6	TRBJ1-2	15	many	TRBD1	CASSHTGDGSYGYTF	TGTGCCAGCAGCCACACAGGGGACGGATCCTATGGCTACACCTTC
TRBV11-1	TRBJ2-5	13	few	NA	CASSSGKRETQYF	TGTGCCAGCAGCTCCGGAAAGCGGGAGACCCAGTACTTC
TRBV12-3/TRBV12-4	TRBJ1-2	17	NA	NA	CASSLMGRGPSGYGYTF	TGTGCCAGCAGTTTAATGGGCAGGGGCCCCTCTGGCTATGGCTACACCTTC
TRBV12-3/TRBV12-4	TRBJ2-2	15	many	TRBD1	CASSQTGSNTGELFF	TGTGCCAGCAGCCAGACAGGGAGCAACACCGGGGAGCTGTTTTTT
TRBV29-1	TRBJ2-2	12	many	NA	CSVGHNTGELFF	TGCAGCGTTGGACACAACACCGGGGAGCTGTTTTTT
TRBV20-1	TRBJ2-7	19	NA	TRBD2	CSARGGVVSGRAEFHEQYF	TGCAGTGCTAGAGGAGGGGTGGTGAGTGGGAGGGCCGAGTTCCACGAGCAGTACTTC
TRBV7-2	TRBJ1-2	13	many	NA	CASSPRGFYGYTF	TGTGCCAGCAGCCCCAGGGGCTTCTATGGCTACACCTTC
TRBV6-2/TRBV6-3	TRBJ1-2	13	many	NA	CASSYLGTGGYTF	TGTGCCAGCAGTTACCTTGGGACGGGCGGCTACACCTTC
TRBV4-1	TRBJ2-2	15	NA	TRBD1	CASSQATGDTGELFF	TGCGCCAGCAGCCAGGCGACAGGGGACACCGGGGAGCTGTTTTTT
TRBV4-1	TRBJ2-5	14	many	TRBD2	CASSQGSGEETQYF	TGCGCCAGCAGCCAAGGTAGCGGGGAAGAGACCCAGTACTTC
TRBV13	TRBJ2-7	15	NA	NA	CACSLESARSYEQYF	TGTGCCTGCAGCTTAGAGTCAGCGCGCTCCTACGAGCAGTACTTC
TRBV7-2	TRBJ2-7	14	many	NA	CASSLGSATYEQYF	TGTGCCAGCAGCTTAGGGAGCGCGACCTACGAGCAGTACTTC
TRBV19	TRBJ1-1	15	NA	NA	CASLPTTGKNTEAFF	TGTGCCAGTTTACCCACCACGGGGAAGAACACTGAAGCTTTCTTT
TRBV11-2	TRBJ2-5	17	NA	TRBD1	CASSLYPGDRGQVTQYF	TGTGCCAGCAGCTTATACCCCGGGGACAGGGGGCAGGTGACCCAGTACTTC
TRBV6-1	TRBJ2-5	13	few	NA	CASSQGLQKTQYF	TGTGCCAGCAGTCAGGGGCTCCAGAAGACCCAGTACTTC